This T cell receptor beta chain was obtained from a study of T cells after yellow fever vaccination. The V gene's germline CDR1 is LNHDA and CDR2 SQIVND (reference sequence). V shed 3 bases and J 0 bases; nucleotides not matched to a gene: 4. There are 16 residues in the CDR3. This clonotype was found many times. Its antigen is unidentified. Study-wide points: Researchers noted that a small share of clonotypes showed up in both CD4 and CD8 compartments. Within FACS-sorted repertoires, abundant clonotypes contaminating from the bulk population could be present. In post-booster samples, most primary-vaccination clones reappeared (just under 98% CD4, about 90% CD8).

MiXCR, run by TCRdb on the 5' RACE reads, gives a single entry per CDR3 protein. The sample has just under 600,000 distinct CDR3 sequences, about 13% seen once. The clonotype comes from a man aged 30-40 years who received the YFV17D yellow fever vaccine. The sequencing here drew on PBMCs, taken on the day of the yellow fever booster vaccination. This sequence joins TRBV19 and TRBJ2-1; 8 bases match TRBD2. The CDR3 region has the DNA TGTGCCAGTAGTATGGGGGCGGGAGGCTCCTACAATGAGCAGTTCTTC. Amino acids: CASSMGAGGSYNEQFF.